The rows below give T cell receptor beta chains drawn from one sample of a study of blood T cell repertoires in COVID-19. Using immunoSEQ multiplex PCR, the repertoire was profiled, and TCRdb retains in-frame clones only, with some absent. The table lists almost 200,000 clones, roughly 77% of them singletons. What was sequenced was peripheral blood. The source is a woman aged 40 to 50 with COVID-19, enrolled during active disease. Each CDR3 is given with its conserved first and last residue. Each record gives: CDR3 protein, V gene, J gene.

CAWSAGGETQYF	TRBV30	TRBJ2-5
CASRSGRTGELFF	TRBV5-1	TRBJ2-2
CASSPYRQGAGNEKLFF	TRBV18	TRBJ1-4
CASSSGTGVKNEQFF	TRBV27	TRBJ2-1
CAITPWGRRNEQYF	TRBV2	TRBJ2-7
CASSYTDRINQPQHF	TRBV7-8	TRBJ1-5
CASTFGGLQGAENYGYTF	TRBV28	TRBJ1-2
CASSLGQINYGYTF	TRBV5-8	TRBJ1-2
CASSRGGGYTF	TRBV14	TRBJ1-2
CASSQVEQAVNYGYTF	TRBV4-1	TRBJ1-2
CASRPGTVSYEQYF	TRBV2	TRBJ2-7
CASRGGNSNQPQHF	TRBV2	TRBJ1-5
CASSQGGNIQYF	TRBV6-6	TRBJ2-4
CAIKAEYSYEQYF	TRBV10-3	TRBJ2-7
CASSSGQTDQPQHF	TRBV5-1	TRBJ1-5
CASSLQPGGSDTQYF	TRBV18	TRBJ2-3
CASSLILTGEVETQYF	TRBV5-1	TRBJ2-5
CASSPTGLAGTGELFF	TRBV9	TRBJ2-2
CASSFYPLRGSSYNEQFF	TRBV7-3	TRBJ2-1
CASSLSMGQGDNYEQYF	TRBV11-2	TRBJ2-7
CASSLGQNGNTIYF	TRBV5-1	TRBJ1-3
CASGETGLYEQYF	TRBV19	TRBJ2-7
CTSSQDGGQETQYF	TRBV1	TRBJ2-5
CASKRTEPTDTQYF	TRBV19	TRBJ2-3
CASKTSGGAYEQYF	TRBV2	TRBJ2-7
CASSQVGSQPQHF	TRBV4-2	TRBJ1-5
CASSLSSQINEKLFF	TRBV7-9	TRBJ1-4
CAIRTTSIGTGELFF	TRBV6-5	TRBJ2-2
CASSSAGAGVGTDTQYF	TRBV5-1	TRBJ2-3
CATSRGSSGANVLTF	TRBV15	TRBJ2-6
CSATDSNYGYTF	TRBV20-1	TRBJ1-2
CASSLWTAQETQYF	TRBV7-9	TRBJ2-5
CASSRDRGLSGYTF	TRBV25-1	TRBJ1-2
CASSPGQGSNTIYF	TRBV9	TRBJ1-3
CASSLEGGRVEYF	TRBV7-2	TRBJ2-5
CASTPPSTAGFGEQFF	TRBV2	TRBJ2-1
CASSIEGSSNQPQHF	TRBV19	TRBJ1-5
CASSLGDFGGYNEQFF	TRBV5-6	TRBJ2-1